These T cell receptor beta chains were read from a single sample in a study of blood T cell repertoires in COVID-19. The assay was immunoSEQ multiplex PCR, and TCRdb's table has in-frame clones only and misses some. This table holds 35,000 to 45,000 clones, more than 80% found once. Sequences were obtained from peripheral blood. The source of these receptors is a human donor in a cohort sampled during active or convalescent COVID-19. The donor label of this sample is uncertain. The CDR3 runs from the conserved cysteine through the conserved F or W. A D gene is named only where the DNA matches it firmly. The size of a clone is reported for some rows only, either as once, few or many, or as a class for expanded clones.

J: TRBJ2-2
length: 15
V: TRBV5-4
D: TRBD2
size: .
DNA: TGTGCCAGCAGCTTTAGCGGGAGTGGCACCGGGGAGCTGTTTTTT
CDR3: CASSFSGSGTGELFF

J: TRBJ1-1
length: 11
V: TRBV3-1/TRBV3-2
D: .
size: .
DNA: TGTGCCAGCAGCCGCCAGGGTGAAGCTTTCTTT
CDR3: CASSRQGEAFF

J: TRBJ1-2
length: 14
V: TRBV2
D: .
size: few
DNA: TGTGCCAGCAGGGTCGGGACATCCGAGGGAGGCTACACCTTC
CDR3: CASRVGTSEGGYTF

J: TRBJ2-2
length: 14
V: TRBV7-2
D: .
size: .
DNA: TGTGCCAGCAGCTTAGATGCTACCACCGGGGAGCTGTTTTTT
CDR3: CASSLDATTGELFF

J: TRBJ2-5
length: 13
V: TRBV7-3
D: .
size: .
DNA: TGTGCCAGCGGAGGGTCTTTCGGAGAGACCCAGTACTTC
CDR3: CASGGSFGETQYF

J: TRBJ1-1
length: 12
V: TRBV13
D: .
size: .
DNA: TGTGCCAGCAGCTTACCCTCAGGGGAGGCTTTCTTT
CDR3: CASSLPSGEAFF

J: TRBJ2-1
length: 14
V: TRBV29-1
D: .
size: .
DNA: TGCAGCGTACGTAGTGGGCCGACCTACAATGAGCAGTTCTTC
CDR3: CSVRSGPTYNEQFF

J: TRBJ1-2
length: 14
V: TRBV4-3
D: .
size: .
DNA: TGCGCCAGCAGCCAAGCCCTCCCCCCAGTCAGCTACACCTTC
CDR3: CASSQALPPVSYTF

J: TRBJ1-2
length: 14
V: TRBV30
D: .
size: .
DNA: TGTGCCTGGAGTCCTCAGCTAGCTAACTATGGCTACACCTTC
CDR3: CAWSPQLANYGYTF

J: TRBJ1-2
length: 11
V: TRBV20-1
D: .
size: .
DNA: TGCAGTGCGGACAATAACTATGGCTACACCTTC
CDR3: CSADNNYGYTF

J: TRBJ2-1
length: 13
V: TRBV24-1
D: .
size: .
DNA: TGTGCCACCAGTGAAAGCCGAACGAGGGAGCAGTTCTTC
CDR3: CATSESRTREQFF

J: TRBJ2-5
length: 11
V: TRBV19
D: .
size: .
DNA: TGTGCCAGTAGTACAGAAGAGACCCAGTACTTC
CDR3: CASSTEETQYF

J: TRBJ1-4
length: 16
V: TRBV11-3
D: TRBD1
size: .
DNA: TGTGCCAGCAGCCCACGACAGGGTGCAACTAATGAAAAACTGTTTTTT
CDR3: CASSPRQGATNEKLFF

J: TRBJ2-3
length: 14
V: TRBV12-5
D: .
size: .
DNA: TGTGCTAGTTCCCTTCAGGGGTCCACAGATACGCAGTATTTT
CDR3: CASSLQGSTDTQYF

J: TRBJ2-2
length: 14
V: TRBV5-5
D: .
size: .
DNA: TGTGCCAGCAGAAAGACTTCGAACACCGGGGAGCTGTTTTTT
CDR3: CASRKTSNTGELFF

J: TRBJ2-1
length: 16
V: TRBV14
D: .
size: .
DNA: TGTGCCAGCAGCCAAGATCGTCAGGGGTTTAACAATGAGCAGTTCTTC
CDR3: CASSQDRQGFNNEQFF

J: TRBJ1-4
length: 14
V: TRBV30
D: .
size: .
DNA: TGTGCCTGGAGTGTAGAACCGTCGGGTGGAAAACTGTTTTTT
CDR3: CAWSVEPSGGKLFF

J: TRBJ2-7
length: 15
V: TRBV5-1
D: TRBD1
size: .
DNA: TGCGCCAGCAGCTTGGCGACAGGGCCAGACTACGAGCAGTACTTC
CDR3: CASSLATGPDYEQYF

J: TRBJ1-1
length: 13
V: TRBV5-1
D: .
size: .
DNA: TGCGCCAGCAGCTTGGCACAGAGCTTTGAAGCTTTCTTT
CDR3: CASSLAQSFEAFF

J: TRBJ2-7
length: 15
V: TRBV24-1
D: TRBD2
size: .
DNA: TGTGCCACCAGTGATTCGGGGGCCGGGAGGGCCGAGCAGTACTTC
CDR3: CATSDSGAGRAEQYF

J: TRBJ1-5
length: 17
V: TRBV7-8
D: TRBD1
size: once
DNA: TGTGCCAGCAGCTTAGGGCCGGGACAGGGTGGAAATCAGCCCCAGCATTTT
CDR3: CASSLGPGQGGNQPQHF

J: TRBJ1-1
length: 15
V: TRBV19
D: TRBD1
size: .
DNA: TGTGCCAGTAGTAGGCTACAGGGGGCGCGAACTGAAGCTTTCTTT
CDR3: CASSRLQGARTEAFF

J: TRBJ2-7
length: 13
V: TRBV11-3
D: .
size: .
DNA: TGTGCCAGCAGCCCGGGACTCTCCTACGAGCAGTACTTC
CDR3: CASSPGLSYEQYF

J: TRBJ1-4
length: 14
V: TRBV7-2
D: TRBD1
size: .
DNA: TGTGCCAGCAGAGATCAGGGGGCTGGTGAAAAACTGTTTTTT
CDR3: CASRDQGAGEKLFF

J: TRBJ1-6
length: 16
V: TRBV6-6
D: .
size: .
DNA: TGTGCCAGCAGTTCGTCTGGGAGACAGGCTGATTCACCCCTCCACTTT
CDR3: CASSSSGRQADSPLHF

J: TRBJ2-2
length: 14
V: TRBV11-3
D: .
size: few
DNA: TGTGCCAGCAGCTTAGGTCGGAGAACCGGGGAGCTGTTTTTT
CDR3: CASSLGRRTGELFF

J: TRBJ2-7
length: 16
V: TRBV18
D: TRBD2
size: .
DNA: TGTGCCAGCTCCCCTCAGGGTAGCGGGGGCTCCTACGAGCAGTACTTC
CDR3: CASSPQGSGGSYEQYF

J: TRBJ2-2
length: 15
V: TRBV4-1
D: .
size: .
DNA: TGCGCCAGCAGCCAAGTTACAGGGTCATCCGGGGAGCTGTTTTTT
CDR3: CASSQVTGSSGELFF

J: TRBJ1-1
length: 13
V: TRBV12-3/TRBV12-4
D: .
size: .
DNA: TGTGCCAGCAGTATACAGAGGAACACTGAAGCTTTCTTT
CDR3: CASSIQRNTEAFF

J: TRBJ1-5
length: 14
V: TRBV2
D: TRBD1
size: .
DNA: TGTGCCAGCAGTGAACTCCAGGGGGCTCAGCCCCAGCATTTT
CDR3: CASSELQGAQPQHF

J: TRBJ2-7
length: 12
V: TRBV7-2
D: .
size: .
DNA: TGTGCCAGCAGTTTGACTAGAAACGAGCAGTACTTC
CDR3: CASSLTRNEQYF

J: TRBJ2-3
length: 14
V: TRBV24-1
D: TRBD1
size: .
DNA: TGTGCCACCGCCGGGACAGGGTTGATAGATACGCAGTATTTT
CDR3: CATAGTGLIDTQYF

J: TRBJ1-5
length: 13
V: TRBV21-1
D: .
size: .
DNA: TGTGCCAGCACCTTAACAGGGTCGGAGCCCCAGCATTTT
CDR3: CASTLTGSEPQHF

J: TRBJ2-4
length: 18
V: TRBV4-1
D: .
size: .
DNA: TGCGCCAGCAGCCAAGTCCAGGATGGAGGGGGCGCCAAAAACATTCAGTACTTC
CDR3: CASSQVQDGGGAKNIQYF

J: TRBJ2-1
length: 15
V: TRBV7-3
D: TRBD2
size: .
DNA: TGTGCCAGCAGCTTACGCGGGAGGGCCCGCAATGAGCAGTTCTTC
CDR3: CASSLRGRARNEQFF

J: TRBJ2-5
length: 13
V: TRBV11-3
D: .
size: .
DNA: TGTGCCAGCAGCTTAACAGGTTCGGAGACCCAGTACTTC
CDR3: CASSLTGSETQYF

J: TRBJ1-5
length: 14
V: TRBV19
D: .
size: .
DNA: TGTGCCAGTAGCCAGGGGAACAGCAATCAGCCCCAGCATTTT
CDR3: CASSQGNSNQPQHF

J: TRBJ1-1
length: 12
V: TRBV11-3
D: .
size: .
DNA: TGTGCCAGCAGCCCCGGGGGGCCTGAGGCTTTCTTT
CDR3: CASSPGGPEAFF

J: TRBJ2-1
length: 19
V: TRBV4-2
D: TRBD2
size: .
DNA: TGTGCCAGCAGCCAAGCAGAGACGGGAGGGGGGCTCTCCTACAATGAGCAGTTCTTC
CDR3: CASSQAETGGGLSYNEQFF

J: TRBJ2-7
length: 16
V: TRBV18
D: TRBD1
size: .
DNA: TGTGCCAGCTCACCACAGGAAGGGACAGGGGGCTACGAGCAGTACTTC
CDR3: CASSPQEGTGGYEQYF

J: TRBJ1-2
length: 14
V: TRBV9
D: .
size: .
DNA: TGTGCCAGCAGCGTAGCCACAGCCCGCTATGGCTACACCTTC
CDR3: CASSVATARYGYTF

J: TRBJ2-3
length: 15
V: TRBV6-6
D: TRBD2
size: .
DNA: TGTGCCAGCATTGGACTAGCGGGACCCACAGATACGCAGTATTTT
CDR3: CASIGLAGPTDTQYF

J: TRBJ2-7
length: 15
V: TRBV7-7
D: TRBD2
size: few
DNA: TGTGCTAGCAGCCCGAAGACTAGCGGGATGGCCGAGCAGTACTTC
CDR3: CASSPKTSGMAEQYF

J: TRBJ2-5
length: 15
V: TRBV7-9
D: TRBD2
size: .
DNA: TGTGCCAGCAGCTCTCGGACTAGCGGGAAAGAGACCCAGTACTTC
CDR3: CASSSRTSGKETQYF

J: TRBJ1-2
length: 15
V: TRBV4-1
D: .
size: .
DNA: TGCGCCAGCAGCCAAGAAACCCCCCCGGCAGGTGGCTACACCTTC
CDR3: CASSQETPPAGGYTF

J: TRBJ2-2
length: 13
V: TRBV19
D: TRBD2
size: .
DNA: TGTGCCAGTAGTATCCGGGGGGACGGGGAGCTGTTTTTT
CDR3: CASSIRGDGELFF

J: TRBJ2-1
length: 15
V: TRBV29-1
D: TRBD1
size: .
DNA: TGCAGCGCCATGGACAGGACCAGCTCCTACAATGAGCAGTTCTTC
CDR3: CSAMDRTSSYNEQFF

J: TRBJ1-6
length: 14
V: TRBV11-3
D: TRBD1
size: once
DNA: TGTGCCAGCAGCTCCCACAGGGGGGGCTCACCCCTCCACTTT
CDR3: CASSSHRGGSPLHF

J: TRBJ2-7
length: 15
V: TRBV7-9
D: .
size: few
DNA: TGTGCCAGCAGCTTACTAGGGGCGCATCCCTACGAGCAGTACTTC
CDR3: CASSLLGAHPYEQYF

J: TRBJ2-7
length: 16
V: TRBV7-2
D: TRBD2
size: .
DNA: TGTGCCAGCAGCCTCGGGACTAGCGGGACGGGCTACGAGCAGTACTTC
CDR3: CASSLGTSGTGYEQYF

J: TRBJ1-1
length: 15
V: TRBV6-6
D: .
size: .
DNA: TGTGCCAGCAGTACCCCACAGATCATGAACACTGAAGCTTTCTTT
CDR3: CASSTPQIMNTEAFF

J: TRBJ1-2
length: 14
V: TRBV6-5
D: .
size: few
DNA: TGTGCCAGCAGAACCTCGACAGGAAACTATGGCTACACCTTC
CDR3: CASRTSTGNYGYTF

J: TRBJ2-7
length: 16
V: TRBV24-1
D: .
size: .
DNA: TGTGCCACCAGTGACTCAACTATGGGGGCAGGCTACGAGCAGTACTTC
CDR3: CATSDSTMGAGYEQYF

J: TRBJ1-6
length: 16
V: TRBV14
D: .
size: .
DNA: TGTGCCAGCAGCCAAGATGAACAGGGTTGGAATTCACCCCTCCACTTT
CDR3: CASSQDEQGWNSPLHF

J: TRBJ2-7
length: 15
V: TRBV11-2
D: TRBD1
size: once
DNA: TGTGCCAGCAGCTTAGGAAACGGACAGGGCCACGAGCAGTACTTC
CDR3: CASSLGNGQGHEQYF